The present T cell receptor beta chain was sequenced within a study of vaccination effects on CD4 cells after COVID-19. Germline assignment: CDR1 SGHDT and CDR2 YYEEEE. The CDR3 is made up of 16 amino acids. V shed 0 bases and J shed 1 base, with 11 bases lying between them. Expansion of antigen-specific CD4+ T cells with viral peptide pools was carried out by the ViraFEST assay before sequencing. Upon completion of around 9 days in culture, CD4+ T cells were isolated. Confirmation by PCR established that the person had SARS-CoV-2 infection between March and December 2020. In culture with approximately 9.5 IU/ml IL-2 and roughly 10 ug/ml peptides, PBMC were grown at around 1.8 million per well. The authors exchanged half the medium for IL-2 medium on days 3 and 7. In the case of this clone: Its matching antigen is unknown.

Whole-study results and caveats: Following vaccination, convalescents' spike-reactive clones were mostly new ones induced by the vaccine. Marked clonal contraction of both clone types appeared late after vaccination.

Sequencing used immunoSEQ multiplex PCR; TCRdb keeps in-frame clones, though not all of them. The sample yields roughly 73,000 clones, around 70% seen once. Source: CD4+ T cells from PBMCs cultured with HIV peptides, taken before COVID-19 vaccination. Subset specified: HIV-1 Nef peptide pool negative control/reference culture. The TCR was taken from a human donor who had a prior SARS-CoV-2 infection. The chain combines TRBV5-6 with TRBJ2-4; weak D call: TRBD1 (6 bases). The CDR3 DNA sequence: TGTGCCAGCAGCTTGGGGGTCAGGGGTGCCAAAAACATTCAGTACTTC. Translated: CASSLGVRGAKNIQYF.